Following are 28 T cell receptor beta chains from one sample sequenced in a study of T cells in Graves' hyperthyroidism and ophthalmopathy. TCR beta CDR3 regions were amplified from RNA. Primed by the HTBI set, a first-round RT-PCR was run on the TCR CDR3. Each CDR3 protein is one row after TCRdb ran MiXCR on the multiplex PCR reads. The sample records about 400,000 distinct CDR3 sequences, roughly an eighth being singletons. The sequenced sample consisted of blood. The receptors originated from a man aged 45-65 years with Graves' ophthalmopathy.

In the case of this clonotype: Compared with germline, one end of the junction differs, possibly owing to a read error. The genes are TRBV5-1 and TRBJ2-5, with a weak D call TRBD1 (6 bases). The J call may be incorrect, as the DNA end agrees better with TRBJ2-1. Germline V gene sequence: CDR1 SGHRS, CDR2 YFSETQ. This CDR3 has 15 amino acids. CDR3 region: CASSPGQPEGETQFF. The CDR3 DNA reads as TGTGCCAGCAGCCCTGGACAGCCTGAGGGAGAGACCCAGTTCTTC.

This clonotype was observed many times. The chain recombines TRBV24-1 with TRBJ2-5, with 9 bases identical to TRBD1. CDR3 size: 17 residues. Trimming cost V 4 bases and J 5 bases; bases outside gene matches: 13. Looked up from germline, CDR1 is KGHDR and CDR2 is SFDVKD. The CDR3 here is CATSDRGQGMIYETQYF. The CDR3 DNA reads as TGTGCCACCAGTGACCGGGGACAGGGAATGATATACGAGACCCAGTACTTC.

In this sample, this clonotype turned up many times. CDR3 DNA: TGTGCCAGCAGCCCGGGACGGGCCACTGAAGCTTTCTTT. Protein sequence: CASSPGRATEAFF. V gene TRBV28 combines with J gene TRBJ1-1; perhaps TRBD1 as D (5 bases). V was shortened by 6 bases and J by 4 bases, with 12 bases between the two germline ends. The germline gives CDR1 MDHEN, CDR2 SYDVKM. This CDR3 is 13 amino acids long.

This clonotype was seen repeatedly, ten times or more. J is TRBJ2-5 and V is TRBV10-3; 8 nucleotides align to TRBD1. This CDR3 has 14 amino acids. The germline V gene encodes CDR1 ENHRY and CDR2 SYGVKD. V was clipped by 4 bases and J by 5 bases; unmatched bases: 6. CDR3 nucleotides: TGTGCCATCAGTGTCAGGGGGCGCGGGGAGACCCAGTACTTC. Protein: CAISVRGRGETQYF.

The V and J genes are TRBV16 and TRBJ1-5, with 9 nucleotides matching TRBD1. The CDR3 spans 14 residues. The germline gives CDR1 KGHSY, CDR2 FQNENV. Trimming at V came to 3 bases and at J to 6 bases, leaving 3 bases not matched to a gene. This CDR3 is CASSQDRGRQPQHF. CDR3 sequence (DNA): TGTGCCAGCAGCCAGGACAGGGGCCGTCAGCCCCAGCATTTT.

V and J are TRBV30 and TRBJ2-1; 8 bases line up with TRBD1. After removal of 3 bases from V and 6 bases from J, the junction contained 4 bases not matched to a gene. CDR1 GTSNPN and CDR2 SVGIG come from the germline V gene (reference sequence). The CDR3 contains 13 residues. The CDR3 DNA follows: TGTGCCTGGAGCGGACAGGGTGGCAATGAGCAGTTCTTC. This codes for CAWSGQGGNEQFF.

This clonotype was detected a few times. This chain connects TRBV12-3 or TRBV12-4 to TRBJ1-5, with 10 bases fitting TRBD1. The CDR3 totals 19 residues. Unmatched junction bases numbered 15, after V lost 5 bases and J lost 2 bases. CDR3 amino acids: CASSQHLGLGQGGNQPQHF. The CDR3 nucleotides read TGTGCCAGCAGTCAACATCTGGGGTTAGGACAGGGGGGCAATCAGCCCCAGCATTTT.

This clonotype came up many times. This sequence joins TRBV19 and TRBJ2-7; D ambiguous. Trimming pared 5 bases from V and 2 bases from J, leaving 13 bases between. The CDR3 runs 14 residues. Per the germline V gene, CDR1 is LNHDA and CDR2 is SQIVND (reference sequence). The CDR3, as DNA: TGTGCCAGTAGTCTAGGACCGCGTCCCTACGAGCAGTACTTC. This encodes CASSLGPRPYEQYF.

In DNA form, the CDR3 reads TGTGCCAGCAGAACCGGGACACAGACTGAAGCTTTCTTT. Amino acids: CASRTGTQTEAFF. The chain uses TRBV25-1 and TRBJ1-1; the D gene is possibly TRBD1 (6 bases). Trimming cost V 6 bases and J 5 bases, with 13 bases left between them. Germline CDR1 is MGHDK and CDR2 is SYGVNS. The CDR3 is 13 residues long. The whole variable domain, filled in from reference TRBV25-1 and TRBJ1-1, reads EADIYQTPRYLVIGTGKKITLECSQTMGHDKMYWYQQDPGMELHLIHYSYGVNSTEKGDLSSESTVSRIRTEHFPLTLESARPSHTSQYLCASRTGTQTEAFFGQGTRLTVV.

This clonotype turned up a few times. V usage is TRBV24-1 and J usage is TRBJ2-1; D might be TRBD1 or TRBD2, each matching 5 bases. V was trimmed by 2 bases and J by 9 bases, leaving 10 bases between them. Looked up from germline, CDR1 is KGHDR and CDR2 is SFDVKD. The length of the CDR3 is 13 residues. For the CDR3, the DNA is TGTGCCACCAGTGATTCCGGGGCCCGTGAGCAGTTCTTC. Translated, it gives CATSDSGAREQFF.

This clonotype occurred a few times. The genes are TRBV20-1 and TRBJ2-5, with D maybe TRBD2 (5 bases). The CDR3 sequence is 12 residues long. From germline, CDR1 is DFQATT and CDR2 SNEGSKA (reference sequence). Trimming pared 6 bases from V and 5 bases from J, leaving 13 bases between. Written as DNA, the CDR3 is TGCAGTGCCGTTGGTAGCGAGGAGACCCAGTACTTC. Translated: CSAVGSEETQYF.

This clonotype was recorded many times. The J gene is TRBJ2-5, the V gene TRBV7-9; 12 bases agree with TRBD2. The CDR3 covers 20 residues. The ends lost 1 base at V and 4 bases at J; junction bases unmatched: 16. Germline CDR1 reads SEHNR; CDR2 reads FQNEAQ (reference sequence). The CDR3 bases are TGTGCCAGCAGCTTAGAGCGCACCAGGACTAGCGGGAATTGGTTAGAGACCCAGTACTTC. Amino acid sequence: CASSLERTRTSGNWLETQYF.

In this sample, this clonotype turned up many times. The chain employs TRBV18 and TRBJ1-5; D is unresolved. Germline V lookup: CDR1 KGHSH, CDR2 LQKENI. This CDR3 region has 14 residues. V lost 0 bases and J lost 0, with 3 bases in between. Here the CDR3 reads CASSPPNSNQPQHF. The CDR3 nucleotides read TGTGCCAGCTCACCACCGAATAGCAATCAGCCCCAGCATTTT.

The rearrangement links TRBV19 to TRBJ1-2; D unresolved. Trimming stripped 7 bases from V and 1 base from J, with 16 bases between. This CDR3 has 15 amino acids. Germline V gene sequence: CDR1 LNHDA, CDR2 SQIVND (reference sequence). CDR3 DNA: TGTGCCAGTATCCCCTCTGGGAGGAATAACTATGGCTACACCTTC. Protein product: CASIPSGRNNYGYTF. Based on the CDR3 plus reference TRBV19 and TRBJ1-2, the full variable domain is DGGITQSPKYLFRKEGQNVTLSCEQNLNHDAMYWYRQDPGQGLRLIYYSQIVNDFQKGDIAEGYSVSREKKESFPLTVTSAQKNPTAFYLCASIPSGRNNYGYTFGSGTRLTVV.

V gene TRBV11-3 combines with J gene TRBJ2-2, with D unresolved. The CDR3 runs 14 residues. With 6 bases removed from V and 0 bases from J, the gap between germline ends came to 8 bases. Germline values: CDR1 SGHNT, CDR2 YENEEA. The CDR3 region has the DNA TGTGCCAGCAGACCGGATACGAACACCGGGGAGCTGTTTTTT. It specifies CASRPDTNTGELFF.

Turning to this clonotype: This may be a read error: a much more frequent sequence differs by one nucleotide. The gene calls are TRBV18 and TRBJ2-7; no firm D call. The germline V gene has CDR1 KGHSH and CDR2 LQKENI. This CDR3 is built from 11 residues. The CDR3: CASPPQYEQYF. The DNA for the CDR3 is TGTGCCAGCCCACCACAGTACGAGCAGTACTTC.

The genes are TRBV6-2 or TRBV6-3 and TRBJ2-7; 8 nucleotides match TRBD2. V was pared by 5 bases and J by 6 bases, with 12 bases of the junction left unmatched. Germline V CDR1 and CDR2: MNHEY, SVGEGT. There are 15 residues in the CDR3. Written as DNA, the CDR3 is TGTGCCAGCAGTCAATCGGGGGGGTTTCTACGCGAGCAGTACTTC. Its translation is CASSQSGGFLREQYF.

The chain has TRBV11-2 and TRBJ2-7; 10 bases agree with TRBD2. The germline V gene has CDR1 SGHAT and CDR2 FQNNGV. The CDR3 consists of 16 residues. The junction had 8 bases not matched to a gene; V was cut back by 2 bases and J by 4 bases. CDR3 in DNA: TGTGCCAGCAGCTTACCCCTAGCGGGAGTTTTGTACGAGCAGTACTTC. As protein: CASSLPLAGVLYEQYF. Looking up the rest from reference TRBV11-2 and TRBJ2-7 gives the full variable domain: EAGVAQSPRYKIIEKRQSVAFWCNPISGHATLYWYQQILGQGPKLLIQFQNNGVVDDSQLPKDRFSAERLKGVDSTLKIQPAKLEDSAVYLCASSLPLAGVLYEQYFGPGTRLTVT.

This clonotype was seen repeatedly, ten times or more. The chain joins TRBV7-9 to TRBJ1-1, with TRBD1 as a possible D gene (5 bases). Deletions cut 3 bases from V and 1 base from J, with 12 bases between. CDR1 and CDR2 from the germline V gene are SEHNR and FQNEAQ (reference sequence). CDR3 size: 15 residues. This CDR3 reads CASSFGDSSNTEAFF. Written as DNA, the CDR3 is TGTGCCAGCAGCTTCGGGGACTCTTCGAACACTGAAGCTTTCTTT.

In its sample, this clonotype was seen a few times. The chain employs TRBV6-1 and TRBJ2-1; weak D call: TRBD2 (5 bases). This CDR3 contains 12 residues. V gave up 7 bases and J gave up 6 bases, with 10 bases separating them. The germline V gene encodes CDR1 MNHNS and CDR2 SASEGT. The CDR3 coding sequence is TGTGCCAGCAACAGCGGTAGCAATGAGCAGTTCTTC. It is translated as CASNSGSNEQFF.

This sequence joins TRBV12-3 or TRBV12-4 and TRBJ1-3, with a weak D call TRBD1 (5 bases). With 10 bases removed from V and 0 bases from J, the gap between germline ends came to 13 bases. The CDR3 has 14 residues. The CDR3 region is CATRAEPSGNTIYF. The CDR3 region has the DNA TGTGCCACCAGGGCGGAACCCTCTGGAAACACCATATATTTT.

The V gene is TRBV12-3 or TRBV12-4, the J gene TRBJ2-5, with a tentative D call TRBD2 (5 bases). The CDR3 length is 14 residues. V lost 8 bases and J lost 5, with 18 bases in between. The CDR3 region has the DNA TGTGCCAGCGGTCAACCGGGGATTTTCGAGACCCAGTACTTC. It yields the protein CASGQPGIFETQYF.

This clonotype was observed a handful of times. This chain uses TRBV5-1 with TRBJ2-3, with TRBD2 identical over 12 bases. CDR1 SGHRS and CDR2 YFSETQ come from the germline V gene. Trimming took 6 bases from V and 5 from J; bases not matched to a gene: 7. The CDR3 length is 15 residues. The chain's CDR3 is CASTLAGGPRDTQYF. In nucleotides, the CDR3 is TGCGCCAGCACGCTAGCGGGAGGGCCTAGAGATACGCAGTATTTT.

This clonotype came up a few times. V and J are TRBV7-9 and TRBJ2-7; TRBD2 matches at 14 bases. Germline trimming cut 5 bases from V and 6 bases from J; bases unmatched to any gene: 15. The CDR3 loop spans 18 amino acids. Germline V gene sequence: CDR1 SEHNR, CDR2 FQNEAQ (reference sequence). The CDR3 region is CASSPGTSGGRIVREQYF. In DNA form, the CDR3 reads TGTGCCAGCAGCCCCGGGACTAGCGGGGGCCGAATTGTCCGCGAGCAGTACTTC.

This clonotype was seen at least ten times. The rearrangement uses TRBV13 and TRBJ2-2; 9 bases match TRBD1. The trim removed 5 bases at V and 5 bases at J, leaving 6 bases unmatched. This CDR3 region has 15 residues. Germline lookup yields CDR1 PRHDT and CDR2 FYEKMQ (reference sequence). The CDR3 DNA reads TGTGCCAGCAGCGCGGGACAGGGAACGACCGGGGAGCTGTTTTTT. It is translated as CASSAGQGTTGELFF.

This clonotype was detected ten times or more. The V call is TRBV29-1, the J call TRBJ2-7; 8 nucleotides match TRBD1. This CDR3 is built from 11 residues. Germline assignment: CDR1 SQVTM and CDR2 ANQGSEA. Trimming at V came to 6 bases and at J to 4 bases, leaving 2 bases not matched to a gene. The CDR3 sequence is CSVQGEYEQYF. The CDR3, as DNA: TGCAGCGTACAGGGGGAGTACGAGCAGTACTTC.

The rearrangement uses TRBV28 and TRBJ1-4; TRBD1 agrees at 9 bases. V dropped 1 base and J dropped 8; count of bases not matched to a gene: 5. The CDR3 has 15 residues. Germline CDR1 reads MDHEN; CDR2 reads SYDVKM. CDR3: CASSLSGQGEEKLFF. CDR3 nucleotides: TGTGCCAGCAGTTTATCGGGACAGGGCGAAGAAAAACTGTTTTTT.

Only a few counts were recorded for this clonotype. The rearrangement joins TRBV20-1 to TRBJ2-1; a possible D gene is TRBD2 (7 bases). V was pared by 5 bases and J by 3 bases, with 14 bases between. The CDR3 has 14 residues. The germline CDR1 and CDR2 sequences are DFQATT and SNEGSKA (reference sequence). The CDR3 protein is CSAGVGGGYNEQFF. The DNA for the CDR3 is TGCAGTGCTGGAGTGGGAGGGGGCTACAATGAGCAGTTCTTC.